Presented here are 12 T cell receptor beta chains from one specimen sequenced in a study of T cells in women clearing cervical HPV infection. Measured with immunoSEQ multiplex PCR; TCRdb has only the in-frame clones, and not every one. In all, the sample yields under 45,000 clones. What was sequenced was blood buffy coat. These receptors came from a woman between 18 and 70 years old with a cervical HPV16 infection that either progressed to CIN3+ or cleared (not recorded which).

As to this clone: The CDR3 end lies 3 residues beyond the end of the read and is filled in from the germline J gene. The genes are TRBV2 and TRBJ1-3; D ambiguous. The CDR3 extends over 15 amino acids. Germline CDR1 SNHLY, CDR2 FYNNEI. Trimming stripped 5 bases from V and 0 bases from J, with 11 bases between. The CDR3: CASSPQASSGNTIYF. Partial CDR3 DNA: TGTGCCAGCAGTCCCCAGGCCAGCTCTGGAAACACC.

CDR3 DNA (partial): TGTGCCAGCAGCTCCCAGGAGGGCACTGAA. Residues: CASSSQEGTE. The complete CDR3 reads CASSSQEGTEAFF. The chain recombines TRBV11-1 with TRBJ1-1; D gene unclear. The read ends 3 residues before the CDR3 terminus; that terminus is restored from the germline J gene. V was shortened by 4 bases and J by 4 bases, with 10 bases between the two germline ends. Germline V CDR1 and CDR2: SGHAT, FQDESV (reference sequence). CDR3 size: 13 residues.

In the case of this clone: The read halts 3 residues ahead of the CDR3 end, with the missing end drawn from the germline J gene. This chain links TRBV5-6 with TRBJ1-3; a possible D gene is TRBD1 (5 bases). Deletions cut 6 bases from V and 1 base from J, with 11 bases between. This CDR3 region has 14 residues. Germline V gene lookup returns CDR1 SGHDT and CDR2 YYEEEE. CDR3 DNA, as far as it was read: TGTGCCAGCAACCTCGGGGGGTCTGGAAACACC. It specifies CASNLGGSGNT. The complete CDR3 reads CASNLGGSGNTIYF.

A remark on this clone: Read data end 3 residues before the CDR3 end; the end is taken from the germline J gene. V and J are TRBV18 and TRBJ2-1, with 10 bases fitting TRBD2. Germline CDR1 is KGHSH and CDR2 is LQKENI. The V and J ends lost 3 bases and 7 bases, in that order; junction bases with no gene match: 3. The CDR3 spans 14 residues. The CDR3 bases that were read are TGTGCCAGCTCACCGGCTAGCGGGGGAAATGAG. Its protein is CASSPASGGNE. In full, the CDR3 reads CASSPASGGNEQFF.

The CDR3 loop is CASSQDRREKLFF. CDR3 DNA (partial): TGCGCCAGCAGCCAAGACCGCAGGGAAAAA. The J gene is TRBJ1-4, the V gene TRBV4-1; D is unclear. The sequence runs out 3 residues before the end of the CDR3; the remainder is reconstructed from the germline J gene. The CDR3 is 13 residues long. Looked up from germline, CDR1 is MGHRA and CDR2 is YSYEKL. Trimming removed 0 bases at V and 8 bases at J, with 7 bases between.

Note on this clone: The CDR3 is cut off 3 residues early in the read; its end comes from the germline J gene. The V gene is TRBV5-1, the J gene TRBJ2-1; 8 bases are a match to TRBD2. After removal of 1 base from V and 9 bases from J, the junction contained 3 bases not matched to a gene. Germline CDR1 is SGHRS and CDR2 is YFSETQ. This CDR3 has 13 residues. CDR3 DNA (partial): TGCGCCAGCAGCTTGAGCGGGGGCGGTGAG. Its translation: CASSLSGGGE. The complete CDR3 reads CASSLSGGGEQFF.

As to this clone: The read stops 3 residues short of the end of the CDR3; the missing end is completed from the germline J gene. The chain has TRBV20-1 and TRBJ2-3; D possibly corresponds to TRBD2 (5 bases). The germline V gene encodes CDR1 DFQATT and CDR2 SNEGSKA (reference sequence). The CDR3 is 12 residues long. The sequenced part of the CDR3 DNA is TGCAGTGCTCCCGAGCGGTTGGAGACG. Its protein product is CSAPERLET. The whole CDR3 is CSAPERLETQYF.

In the case of this clone: The CDR3 end lies 3 residues beyond the end of the read and is filled in from the germline J gene. J is TRBJ1-6 and V is TRBV12-3 or TRBV12-4, with 8 bases fitting TRBD1. V shed 6 bases, J shed 2 bases, and the junction held 3 bases outside the gene matches. The length of the CDR3 is 15 residues. The sequenced part of the CDR3 DNA is TGTGCCAGCAGCCGGACAGGGCCCTATAATTCACCC. Protein sequence: CASSRTGPYNSP. The CDR3 as a whole reads CASSRTGPYNSPLHF.

Remarks on this clone: From the germline J gene comes the end of the CDR3, since the read stops 3 residues before it. The rearrangement links TRBV5-1 to TRBJ2-3; D may be TRBD1 (5 bases). Germline lookup yields CDR1 SGHRS and CDR2 YFSETQ. Trimming removed 0 bases at V and 0 bases at J, with 8 bases between. This CDR3 comprises 15 residues. The CDR3 spells CASSLVPGSTDTQYF. The CDR3 DNA, read in part, is TGCGCCAGCAGCTTGGTCCCAGGGAGCACAGATACG. Based on the CDR3 plus reference TRBV5-1 and TRBJ2-3, the full variable domain is KAGVTQTPRYLIKTRGQQVTLSCSPISGHRSVSWYQQTPGQGLQFLFEYFSETQRNKGNFPGRFSGRQFSNSRSEMNVSTLELGDSALYLCASSLVPGSTDTQYFGPGTRLTVL.

Notes on this clone: The CDR3 extends 3 residues past the end of the read, so its final part is completed from the germline J gene. The rearrangement uses TRBV20-1 and TRBJ1-6; maybe TRBD1 (5 bases). The germline V and J ends were trimmed by 3 bases and 7 bases, with 10 bases remaining between them. Germline CDR1 DFQATT, CDR2 SNEGSKA (reference sequence). The CDR3 covers 13 residues. The CDR3 DNA, read in part, is TGCAGTGCTAGGTCACAGGCAAATTCACCC. It specifies CSARSQANSP. The entire CDR3 protein reads CSARSQANSPLHF.

In regard to this clone: The read halts 3 residues ahead of the CDR3 end, with the missing end drawn from the germline J gene. The V gene is TRBV5-1, the J gene TRBJ2-2, with TRBD2 as a possible D gene (6 bases). The CDR3 runs 15 residues. In germline, CDR1 is SGHRS, CDR2 YFSETQ. The V end lost 6 bases, the J end lost 2 bases, and 14 bases lay between the germline ends. CDR3 bases read: TGCGCCAGCACTCCCGGAGGGGATAACACCGGGGAG. Its translation is CASTPGGDNTGE. In full, the CDR3 is CASTPGGDNTGELFF.

In regard to this clone: The observed sequence ends 3 residues before the CDR3 terminus, with the missing tail filled in from the germline J gene. The V and J genes are TRBV5-1 and TRBJ1-4, with D possibly TRBD1 on 5 matching bases. The CDR3 has 15 residues. V lost 0 bases, J lost 3 bases, and 9 bases lay in between. CDR1 and CDR2 (germline): SGHRS, YFSETQ. Here the CDR3 reads CASSLAGDSNEKLFF. The CDR3 DNA, read in part, is TGCGCCAGCAGCTTGGCCGGGGACTCTAATGAAAAA.